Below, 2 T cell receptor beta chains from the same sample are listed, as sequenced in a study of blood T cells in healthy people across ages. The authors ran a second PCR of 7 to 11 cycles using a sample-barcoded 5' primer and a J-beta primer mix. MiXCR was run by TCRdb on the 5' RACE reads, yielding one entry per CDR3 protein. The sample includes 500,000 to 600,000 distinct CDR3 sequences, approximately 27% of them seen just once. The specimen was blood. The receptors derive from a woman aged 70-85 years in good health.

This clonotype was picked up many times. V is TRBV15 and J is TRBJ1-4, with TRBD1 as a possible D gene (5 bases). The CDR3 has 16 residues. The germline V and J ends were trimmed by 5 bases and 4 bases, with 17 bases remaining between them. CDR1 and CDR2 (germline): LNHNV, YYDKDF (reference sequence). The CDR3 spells CATSLNSGWGNEKLFF. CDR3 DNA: TGTGCCACCAGCTTGAATTCAGGGTGGGGTAATGAAAAACTGTTTTTT.

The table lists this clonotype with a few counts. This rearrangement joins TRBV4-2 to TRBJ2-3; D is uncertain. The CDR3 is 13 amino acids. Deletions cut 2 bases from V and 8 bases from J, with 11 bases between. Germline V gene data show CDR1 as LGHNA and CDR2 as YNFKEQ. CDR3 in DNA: TGTGCCAGCAGCCAAACGGGTGAGGTTACGCAGTATTTT. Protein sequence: CASSQTGEVTQYF.